Presented here are 26 T cell receptor beta chains from one specimen sequenced in a study of blood T cells in healthy people across ages. A second PCR, run for about 6 to 12 cycles, used a sample-barcoded 5' primer plus a J-beta primer mix. TCRdb re-called the 5' RACE reads with MiXCR, one entry per CDR3 protein. Of under 850,000 distinct CDR3 sequences in the sample, under 40% were seen once. Sequences were obtained from blood. These receptors all stem from a man between 18 and 35 years old in good health.

The V and J genes are TRBV6-2 or TRBV6-3 and TRBJ2-1; D not certain. Germline assignment: CDR1 MNHEY and CDR2 SVGEGT. V gave up 2 bases and J gave up 0 bases, with 2 bases separating them. This CDR3 comprises 13 residues. The CDR3 DNA reads TGTGCCAGCAGTTACGTCTCCTACAATGAGCAGTTCTTC. Its protein is CASSYVSYNEQFF.

This clonotype has just one count. A read error may account for a junction end that differs from germline. The V call is TRBV11-1, the J call TRBJ2-3; either TRBD1 or TRBD2 may fit D (5 bases each). The CDR3 loop spans 15 amino acids. CDR1 and CDR2 (germline): SGHAT, FQDESV (reference sequence). CDR3 nucleotide sequence: TGTGCCACTGGAACCGGGACGTCCAGCACAGATACGCAGAATTTT. Amino acids: CATGTGTSSTDTQNF.

The chain uses TRBV5-5 and TRBJ2-3, with D possibly being TRBD2 (6 bases). CDR1 and CDR2 from the germline V gene are SGHKS and YYEKEE (reference sequence). This CDR3 contains 15 residues. V was pared by 4 bases and J by 4 bases, with 16 bases between. CDR3 residues: CASSPRDLKADTQYF. DNA for the CDR3: TGTGCCAGCAGCCCGCGGGACCTCAAGGCAGATACGCAGTATTTT.

The chain links TRBV3-1 to TRBJ2-7; 8 bases agree with TRBD2. The CDR3 has 16 amino acids. The junction had 7 bases not matched to a gene; V was cut back by 1 base and J by 2 bases. The germline V gene encodes CDR1 LGHDT and CDR2 YNNKEL (reference sequence). The CDR3 loop reads CASSQVPSGGTYEQYF. The CDR3 DNA sequence: TGTGCCAGCAGCCAAGTACCGAGCGGGGGTACCTACGAGCAGTACTTC.

This clonotype was recorded many times. V usage is TRBV29-1 and J usage is TRBJ1-4, with TRBD1 matching 7 bases. The V gene's germline CDR1 is SQVTM and CDR2 ANQGSEA. The CDR3 has 13 residues. The V segment lost 6 bases and the J segment 4 bases; nucleotides outside the gene matches: 5. The CDR3 nucleotides read TGCAGCGTGAGGGGGCAGGGTAATGAAAAACTGTTTTTT. Protein product: CSVRGQGNEKLFF.

This clonotype has a count of ten or more. V and J are TRBV5-1 and TRBJ2-3; 11 nucleotides align to TRBD2. The CDR3 loop spans 18 amino acids. CDR1 is SGHRS and CDR2 is YFSETQ in the germline V gene. V shed 7 bases, J shed 0 bases, and the junction held 13 bases outside the gene matches. The CDR3 protein is CASGTGTSGSSSTDTQYF. The DNA of the CDR3 is TGCGCCAGCGGAACCGGGACTAGCGGATCCTCTAGCACAGATACGCAGTATTTT.

This clonotype was detected only once. A much more abundant neighbour one base away suggests this may be a read error. The chain recombines TRBV12-3 or TRBV12-4 with TRBJ2-1; 8 bases are shared with TRBD2. V shed 4 bases, J shed 13 bases, and the junction held 9 bases outside the gene matches. The CDR3 is 13 amino acids. The CDR3 bases are TGTGCCAGCAGTTCGGGGGGGCGGGAGACCCAGTTCTTC. It yields the protein CASSSGGRETQFF.

A note on this clonotype: A junction end diverges from the germline sequence, so it may reflect a read error. The V gene is TRBV18, the J gene TRBJ2-7; D possibly corresponds to TRBD2 (6 bases). The DNA end favors TRBJ2-4, so the J call may be wrong. This CDR3 spans 20 amino acids. From germline, CDR1 is KGHSH and CDR2 LQKENI. CDR3 nucleotide sequence: TGTGCCGGCTCACCCTCTCCCACATATATTCGGAGGGGCCAGGGAAACATTCAGTACTTC. Translating it yields CAGSPSPTYIRRGQGNIQYF.

This clonotype was seen ten or more times. This chain links TRBV4-2 with TRBJ2-5; 9 bases agree with TRBD1. This CDR3 spans 16 amino acids. J was trimmed by 5 bases and V by 2 bases; bases with no gene match: 9. Per germline, CDR1 LGHNA and CDR2 YNFKEQ. Here the CDR3 DNA reads TGTGCCAGCAGCCAAAGGGAGGACAGGGGATTGGAGACCCAGTACTTC. This sequence encodes CASSQREDRGLETQYF.

In this sample, this clonotype turned up a few times. This chain joins TRBV6-2 or TRBV6-3 and TRBJ1-5, with 9 bases fitting TRBD1. The CDR3 consists of 17 residues. The germline CDR1 and CDR2 sequences are MNHEY and SVGEGT. The ends lost 2 bases at V and 0 bases at J; junction bases unmatched: 5. CDR3 region: CASSYRQGDSSNQPQHF. The CDR3 DNA sequence: TGTGCCAGCAGTTACCGACAGGGGGATAGTAGCAATCAGCCCCAGCATTTT.

This clonotype was recorded many times. The chain joins TRBV12-3 or TRBV12-4 to TRBJ2-1, with 8 bases fitting TRBD1. The CDR3 is 14 residues long. V was pared by 6 bases and J by 5 bases, with 6 bases of the junction left unmatched. Here the CDR3 DNA reads TGTGCCAGCAGAAGCCGACAGGGGAACAATGAGCAGTTCTTC. This gives the protein CASRSRQGNNEQFF.

The chain uses TRBV6-2 or TRBV6-3 and TRBJ1-5, with 9 bases that match TRBD1. J lost 4 bases, V lost 0 bases, and 4 bases had no gene match. Per the germline V gene, CDR1 is MNHEY and CDR2 is SVGEGT. The CDR3 runs 16 residues. Here the CDR3 DNA reads TGTGCCAGCAGTTACTCGGGGACAGGGCCAAATCAGCCCCAGCATTTT. Residues: CASSYSGTGPNQPQHF.

A few counts support this clonotype. The V and J genes are TRBV12-3 or TRBV12-4 and TRBJ1-1; no firm D call. V was pared by 4 bases and J by 5 bases, with 14 bases between. CDR3 size: 14 residues. The DNA for the CDR3 is TGTGCCAGCAGTTGGCAGGCCCCGGGGACTGAAGCTTTCTTT. It codes for CASSWQAPGTEAFF.

About this clonotype itself: A much larger clone is a single base away; this may be a read error. This chain links TRBV21-1 with TRBJ2-1; TRBD2, the table's D call, lacks a check against the DNA. TRBV21-1 is shown as a pseudogene. The CDR3 sequence is 17 residues long. In nucleotides, the CDR3 is TGTGCCAGCGGACCCGTTATAGGTACCCGTAGGTCCTACGAGCAGTTCTTC. Amino acid sequence: CASGPVIGTRRSYEQFF.

This clonotype was seen a handful of times. The rearrangement links TRBV4-2 to TRBJ1-5, with D possibly matching TRBD1 (5 bases). The CDR3 length is 15 residues. Germline V lookup: CDR1 LGHNA, CDR2 YNFKEQ. V lost 0 bases and J lost 8, with 14 bases in between. The chain's CDR3 is CASSQDRGVEKPQHF. The DNA for the CDR3 is TGTGCCAGCAGCCAAGATCGGGGGGTGGAAAAGCCCCAGCATTTT.

The V call is TRBV9, the J call TRBJ2-1; TRBD2 matches 13 bases. Germline lookup yields CDR1 SGDLS and CDR2 YYNGEE. V lost 0 bases, J lost 10 bases, and 7 bases stayed unmatched. CDR3 length: 16 residues. The CDR3 reads CASSVGGLAGVGEQFF. For the CDR3, the DNA is TGTGCCAGCAGCGTAGGTGGACTAGCGGGGGTAGGAGAGCAGTTCTTC. Filled out from reference TRBV9 and TRBJ2-1, the complete variable domain reads DSGVTQTPKHLITATGQRVTLRCSPRSGDLSVYWYQQSLDQGLQFLIQYYNGEERAKGNILERFSAQQFPDLHSELNLSSLELGDSALYFCASSVGGLAGVGEQFFGPGTRLTVL.

Regarding this clonotype: This clone may be a read error of a much larger clone one base away. The chain carries TRBV4-3 and TRBJ2-3; D unclear. Germline V gene sequence: CDR1 LGHNA, CDR2 YSLEER. This CDR3 contains 14 residues. In DNA, the CDR3 is TGCGCCAGCAGCCAAGATCTGCACACAGATGCGCAGTATTTT. Translated, it gives CASSQDLHTDAQYF.

This clonotype was recorded a few times. The genes are TRBV12-3 or TRBV12-4 and TRBJ2-2, with D possibly matching TRBD1 (5 bases). The V end was cut by 10 bases, the J end by 7 bases, with 25 bases between. The CDR3 consists of 16 residues. CDR3 in amino acids: CAITSAGSKYHGELFF. The CDR3 bases are TGTGCCATTACCTCAGCAGGGTCAAAGTATCACGGGGAGCTGTTTTTT.

The chain joins TRBV7-9 to TRBJ2-5; 8 bases are a match to TRBD1. This CDR3 has 13 residues. The germline gives CDR1 SEHNR, CDR2 FQNEAQ (reference sequence). The V gene end was trimmed by 5 bases and the J gene end by 5 bases; junction bases not matched to a gene: 4. CDR3 DNA: TGTGCCAGCAGCCCAGGGGGCTTGGAGACCCAGTACTTC. Translation: CASSPGGLETQYF. Filled out from reference TRBV7-9 and TRBJ2-5, the complete variable domain reads DTGVSQNPRHKITKRGQNVTFRCDPISEHNRLYWYRQTLGQGPEFLTYFQNEAQLEKSRLLSDRFSAERPKGSFSTLEIQRTEQGDSAMYLCASSPGGLETQYFGPGTRLLVL.

The chain is built from TRBV5-1 and TRBJ2-5; possible D gene TRBD2, 6 bases. The germline CDR1 and CDR2 sequences are SGHRS and YFSETQ. Trimming stripped 4 bases from V and 2 bases from J, with 12 bases between. The CDR3 contains 14 residues. CDR3 amino acids: CASSEGGTQETQYF. Here the CDR3 DNA reads TGCGCCAGCAGCGAAGGCGGGACTCAAGAGACCCAGTACTTC.

This clonotype has a handful of counts. The V gene is TRBV20-1, the J gene TRBJ1-1; no clear D gene. The CDR3 is 12 amino acids. V was shortened by 2 bases and J by 2 bases, with 6 bases between the two germline ends. Per germline, CDR1 DFQATT and CDR2 SNEGSKA (reference sequence). The CDR3 DNA follows: TGCAGTGCTAGACTCGCCAACACTGAAGCTTTCTTT. It specifies CSARLANTEAFF.

This clonotype was seen only a few times. The V and J genes are TRBV5-1 and TRBJ1-2; D is uncertain. The CDR3 sequence is 12 residues long. Trimming left V 6 bases short and J 3 bases short, with 9 bases between. Germline values: CDR1 SGHRS, CDR2 YFSETQ. The CDR3 nucleotides read TGCGCCAGCATTGCACCGGACTATGGCTACACCTTC. Translating gives CASIAPDYGYTF.

The rearrangement joins TRBV19 to TRBJ1-5; D ambiguous. With 4 bases removed from V and 4 bases from J, the gap between germline ends came to 17 bases. This CDR3 is built from 16 residues. Germline V gene sequence: CDR1 LNHDA, CDR2 SQIVND (reference sequence). CDR3 DNA: TGTGCCAGTAGTAGGAATTACGGACGGGGAAATCAGCCCCAGCATTTT. Residues: CASSRNYGRGNQPQHF.

This rearrangement joins TRBV4-2 to TRBJ2-1; D assignment may be TRBD1 or TRBD2 (5 bases each). The last part of the DNA fits TRBJ2-7 better; the J call may be wrong. Per germline, CDR1 LGHNA and CDR2 YNFKEQ. This CDR3 contains 16 residues. Here the CDR3 reads CASSLGSRGLSYEQYF. CDR3 nucleotide sequence: TGTGCCAGCAGCCTAGGAAGTCGGGGCCTTTCCTACGAGCAGTACTTC.

This clonotype was seen many times. The rearrangement joins TRBV12-3 or TRBV12-4 to TRBJ2-5, with TRBD1 matching 12 bases. CDR3 length equals 15 residues. V was clipped by 7 bases and J by 8 bases; unmatched bases: 11. CDR3 sequence: CASNPSGTGGSTQYF. For the CDR3, the DNA is TGTGCCAGCAACCCCTCCGGGACAGGGGGCAGTACCCAGTACTTC.

This clonotype was observed at least ten times. The J gene is TRBJ1-2, the V gene TRBV4-2; D is possibly TRBD1 (5 bases). Trimming took off 1 base at V and 10 bases at J, with 10 bases between the two ends. Germline CDR1 and CDR2: LGHNA and YNFKEQ. CDR3 size: 12 residues. CDR3 sequence (DNA): TGTGCCAGCAGCCAAGGAGCAGGGTACTACACCTTC. This gives the protein CASSQGAGYYTF.